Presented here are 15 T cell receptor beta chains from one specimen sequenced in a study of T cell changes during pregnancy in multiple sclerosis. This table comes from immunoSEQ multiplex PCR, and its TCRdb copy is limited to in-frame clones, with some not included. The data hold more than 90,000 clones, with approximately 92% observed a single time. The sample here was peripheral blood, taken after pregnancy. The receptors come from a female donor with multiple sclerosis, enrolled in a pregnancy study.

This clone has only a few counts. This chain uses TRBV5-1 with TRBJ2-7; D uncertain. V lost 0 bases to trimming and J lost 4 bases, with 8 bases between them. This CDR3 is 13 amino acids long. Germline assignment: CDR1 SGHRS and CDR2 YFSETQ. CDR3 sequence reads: CASSLAVAYEQYF. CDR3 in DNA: TGCGCCAGCAGCTTGGCCGTAGCTTACGAGCAGTACTTC.

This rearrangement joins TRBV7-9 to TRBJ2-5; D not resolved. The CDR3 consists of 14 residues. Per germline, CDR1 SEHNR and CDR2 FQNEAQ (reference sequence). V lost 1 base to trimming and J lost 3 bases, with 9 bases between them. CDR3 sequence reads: CASSLGGRKETQYF. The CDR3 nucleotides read TGTGCCAGCAGCTTAGGAGGTCGGAAAGAGACCCAGTACTTC.

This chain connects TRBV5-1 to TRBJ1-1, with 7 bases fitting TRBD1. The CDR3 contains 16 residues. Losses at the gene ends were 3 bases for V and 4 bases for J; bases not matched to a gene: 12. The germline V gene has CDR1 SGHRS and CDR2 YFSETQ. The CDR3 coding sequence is TGCGCCAGCAGCTCGAACTTACAGGGGCGGGCCACTGAAGCTTTCTTT. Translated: CASSSNLQGRATEAFF.

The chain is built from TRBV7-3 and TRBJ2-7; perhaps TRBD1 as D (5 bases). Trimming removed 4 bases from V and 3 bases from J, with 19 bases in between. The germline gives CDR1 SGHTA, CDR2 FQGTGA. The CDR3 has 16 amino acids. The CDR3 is CASSSSDSEINYEQYF. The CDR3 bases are TGTGCCAGCAGCTCCTCAGACAGCGAGATTAACTACGAGCAGTACTTC.

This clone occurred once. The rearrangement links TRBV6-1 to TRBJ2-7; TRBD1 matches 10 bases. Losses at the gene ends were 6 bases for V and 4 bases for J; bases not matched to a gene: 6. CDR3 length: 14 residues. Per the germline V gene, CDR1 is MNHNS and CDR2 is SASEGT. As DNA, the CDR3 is TGTGCCAGCAGGCCCCGACAGGGGGCTTACGAGCAGTACTTC. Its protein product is CASRPRQGAYEQYF.

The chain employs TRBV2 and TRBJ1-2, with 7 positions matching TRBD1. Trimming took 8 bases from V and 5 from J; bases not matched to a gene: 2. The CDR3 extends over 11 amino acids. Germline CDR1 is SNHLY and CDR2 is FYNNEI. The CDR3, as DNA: TGTGCCAGCGGGACAGAGTATGGCTACACCTTC. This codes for CASGTEYGYTF.

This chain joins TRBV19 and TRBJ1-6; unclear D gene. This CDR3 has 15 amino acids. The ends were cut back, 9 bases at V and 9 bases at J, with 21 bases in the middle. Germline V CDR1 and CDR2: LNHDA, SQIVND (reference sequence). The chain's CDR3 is CASIPGGGKSSPLHF. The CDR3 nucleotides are TGTGCCAGCATCCCCGGTGGAGGGAAGTCTTCACCCCTCCACTTT.

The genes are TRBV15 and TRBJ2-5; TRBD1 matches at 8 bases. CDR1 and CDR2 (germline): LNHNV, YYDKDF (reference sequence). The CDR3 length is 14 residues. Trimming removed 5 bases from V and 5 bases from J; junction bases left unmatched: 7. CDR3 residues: CATSVGQGWETQYF. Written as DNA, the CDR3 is TGTGCCACCAGCGTAGGACAGGGTTGGGAGACCCAGTACTTC.

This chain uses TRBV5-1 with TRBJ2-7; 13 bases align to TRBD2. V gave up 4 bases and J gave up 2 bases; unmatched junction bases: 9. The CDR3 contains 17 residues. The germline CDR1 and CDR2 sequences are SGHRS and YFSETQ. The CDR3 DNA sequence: TGCGCCAGCAGCCTGGAACTACTAGCGGGAGGGACCTACGAGCAGTACTTC. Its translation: CASSLELLAGGTYEQYF.

This CDR3 is CASIGRGPKETQYF. As DNA, the CDR3 is TGTGCCAGCATCGGCAGAGGGCCTAAAGAGACCCAGTACTTC. The V call is TRBV11-2, the J call TRBJ2-5; D is possibly TRBD2 (5 bases). V lost 7 bases and J lost 3, with 15 bases in between. This CDR3 contains 14 residues. Germline assignment: CDR1 SGHAT and CDR2 FQNNGV.

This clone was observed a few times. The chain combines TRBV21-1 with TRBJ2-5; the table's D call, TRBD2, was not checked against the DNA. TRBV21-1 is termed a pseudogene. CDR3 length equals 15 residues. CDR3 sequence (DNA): TGTGCCTCCTTGGGGGCGGGAGGGGGGGGAGAGACCCAGTACTTC. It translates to CASLGAGGGGETQYF.

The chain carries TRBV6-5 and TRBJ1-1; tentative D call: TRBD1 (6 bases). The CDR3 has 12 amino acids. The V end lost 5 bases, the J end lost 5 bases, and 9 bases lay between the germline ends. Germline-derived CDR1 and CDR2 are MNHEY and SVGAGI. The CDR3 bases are TGTGCCAGCAGTAACCAGGGGACTGAAGCTTTCTTT. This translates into CASSNQGTEAFF.

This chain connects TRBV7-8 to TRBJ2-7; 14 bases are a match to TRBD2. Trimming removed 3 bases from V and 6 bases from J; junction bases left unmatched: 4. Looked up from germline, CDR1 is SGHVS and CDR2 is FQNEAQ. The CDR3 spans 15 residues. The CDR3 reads CASSLAGTSGSEQYF. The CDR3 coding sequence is TGTGCCAGCAGCTTGGCCGGGACTAGCGGGAGCGAGCAGTACTTC.

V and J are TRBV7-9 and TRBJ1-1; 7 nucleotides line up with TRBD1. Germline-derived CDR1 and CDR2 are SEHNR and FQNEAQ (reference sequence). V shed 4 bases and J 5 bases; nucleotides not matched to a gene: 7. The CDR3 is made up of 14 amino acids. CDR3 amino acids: CASSSTGVWTEAFF. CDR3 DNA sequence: TGTGCCAGCAGCTCCACAGGGGTGTGGACTGAAGCTTTCTTT.

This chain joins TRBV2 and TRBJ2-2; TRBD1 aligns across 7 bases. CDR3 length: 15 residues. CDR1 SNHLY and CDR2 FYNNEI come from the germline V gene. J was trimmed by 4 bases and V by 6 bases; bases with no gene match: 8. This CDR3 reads CASRKMTGSTGELFF. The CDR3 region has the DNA TGTGCCAGCAGGAAAATGACAGGGAGCACCGGGGAGCTGTTTTTT.